The text below deals with one T cell receptor beta chain. Its specificity is not known. The sample is drawn from a study of T cell repertoires in ileal Crohn's disease. Five hundred nanograms of biopsy DNA per sample underwent TCRB immunosequencing. Produced via immunoSEQ multiplex PCR; TCRdb's table is partial and in-frame only. The sample contains around 3,100 clones, 86% of which appear only once. Stated time point: neoterminal ileum biopsy at postoperative endoscopy, about 6 months after surgery. Eligibility required adulthood, ileal or ileocolonic Crohn's disease and indicated ileocolonic resection. CDR3 size: 13 residues. The germline V and J ends were trimmed by 2 bases and 0 bases, with 4 bases remaining between them. Per germline, CDR1 LNHDA and CDR2 SQIVND (reference sequence). Study outcomes and limitations: Compared with non-smokers, active smokers at surgery showed more clonal expansions.

This TCR derives from an adult with Crohn's disease. The sample comprised ileal tissue. The chain carries TRBV19 and TRBJ1-1; no clear D gene. The CDR3 sequence is CASSISLNTEAFF. The CDR3 nucleotides read TGTGCCAGTAGTATATCGCTGAACACTGAAGCTTTCTTT.